This record concerns one T cell receptor beta chain sequence. The data originate from a study of technical replicates of blood from a handful of donors. TCRdb's copy holds only in-frame clones and misses some; the assay was immunoSEQ multiplex PCR. Of over 10,000 clones in the sample, roughly 92% were seen once. CDR1 and CDR2 from the germline V gene are MNHNS and SASEGT. V lost 2 bases to trimming and J lost 2 bases, with 11 bases between them. The CDR3 is 15 residues long. The chain links TRBV6-1 to TRBJ2-3; a possible D gene is TRBD2 (6 bases). The sequence was collected from a human donor in good health. Material: PBMCs. The CDR3: CASSENGGHTDTQYF. CDR3 in DNA: TGTGCCAGCAGTGAAAATGGAGGGCACACAGATACGCAGTATTTT.